These T cell receptor beta chains were read from a single sample in a study of cytomegalovirus exposure and HLA in healthy donors. Using immunoSEQ multiplex PCR, the repertoire was profiled, and TCRdb retains in-frame clones only, with some absent. The sample holds some 150,000 clones, approximately 68% seen once. The sequencing input was PBMCs. Every receptor here comes from a man in his forties in good health and CMV-seronegative. The CDR3 runs from the conserved cysteine through the conserved F or W. D genes are given only for firm matches. Only some rows state a clone size, as once, few, many or a class for expanded clones.

CDR3 DNA	CDR3 protein	clone size	J gene	V gene	D gene
TGTGCCAGCCTACCTCAGGGGGCTGCCTACGAGCAGTACTTC	CASLPQGAAYEQYF	.	TRBJ2-7	TRBV28	TRBD1
TGCGCCAGCAGCCAAGGCCCTGAAAAGAAAGAGCAGTACTTC	CASSQGPEKKEQYF	few	TRBJ2-5	TRBV4-1	.
TGTGCCAGCAGCTTGGTAGCGGGAGGCCCCTACGAGCAGTACTTC	CASSLVAGGPYEQYF	.	TRBJ2-7	TRBV5-6	TRBD2
TGCAGCGTTGAAATCATTAGCGGGAGTTTCCCCGGGGAGCTGTTTTTT	CSVEIISGSFPGELFF	.	TRBJ2-2	TRBV29-1	TRBD2
TGTGCCAGCAGTTTAGTCAGGGGGCGAACTGAAGCTTTCTTT	CASSLVRGRTEAFF	.	TRBJ1-1	TRBV28	TRBD1
TGCAGCGTTGTTGTGGACAGGGACAGGGGTTGGGAGTTCTTC	CSVVVDRDRGWEFF	.	TRBJ2-1	TRBV29-1	TRBD1
TGCGCCAGCAGTCTGGGTCACTCAGGGGGGGAGACCCAGTACTTC	CASSLGHSGGETQYF	.	TRBJ2-5	TRBV5-1	.
TGTGCCAGCAGCCGGACAGGGGTTATCGATGAGCAGTTCTTC	CASSRTGVIDEQFF	.	TRBJ2-1	TRBV7-9	TRBD1
TGTGCCAGCGCTACAGGGTACAGGACTGAAGCTTTCTTT	CASATGYRTEAFF	.	TRBJ1-1	TRBV2	.
TGTGCCAGCAGTGAATTGTTAAGAGGGACAGGGGGTAACACCGGGGAGCTGTTTTTT	CASSELLRGTGGNTGELFF	.	TRBJ2-2	TRBV6-1	TRBD1
TGTGCCAGTAGTATAGGAGCTAACTATGGCTACACCTTC	CASSIGANYGYTF	.	TRBJ1-2	TRBV19	.
TGTGCCAGCAGCTTGGTGACAGGGGGCTTTTATGGCTACACCTTC	CASSLVTGGFYGYTF	.	TRBJ1-2	TRBV5-4	TRBD1
TGTGCCAGCAGCCATCAACAGGACCAAGAGACCCAGTACTTC	CASSHQQDQETQYF	medium-sized	TRBJ2-5	TRBV4-2	.
TGTGCCAGCTCACGCACCGGACAGGGAATTTCCTACAATGAGCAGTTCTTC	CASSRTGQGISYNEQFF	.	TRBJ2-1	TRBV18	TRBD1
TGTGCCAGTAGCCGCGGAGGAGAGACCCAGTACTTC	CASSRGGETQYF	.	TRBJ2-5	TRBV19	.
TGTGCTAGTGGTCACCCTGGGGGCGGGAATGAGCAGTTCTTC	CASGHPGGGNEQFF	.	TRBJ2-1	TRBV12-5	.
TGTGCCAGTAGTACTCTAGCGTGGACAGATACGCAGTATTTT	CASSTLAWTDTQYF	few	TRBJ2-3	TRBV19	.
TGTGCCAGCACCTCTCGGACAGGGGATTACGAGCAGTACTTC	CASTSRTGDYEQYF	.	TRBJ2-7	TRBV28	TRBD1
TGTGCCAGCAGTTATGCGGAGGGCACTGAAGCTTTCTTT	CASSYAEGTEAFF	.	TRBJ1-1	TRBV6-5	.
TGTGCCTGGTCCCCAGCGGGGGGGGCCTACGAGCAGTACTTC	CAWSPAGGAYEQYF	.	TRBJ2-7	TRBV30	TRBD2
TGTGCCAGCAGTGTCCTAGGCAGTAACACTGAAGCTTTCTTT	CASSVLGSNTEAFF	.	TRBJ1-1	TRBV2	.
TGTGCCAGCAGTTCGATGATAGTCAATCAGCCCCAGCATTTT	CASSSMIVNQPQHF	.	TRBJ1-5	TRBV28	.
TGTGCCAGCAGCGGGGCAGGGCGCGAAAAACTGTTTTTT	CASSGAGREKLFF	.	TRBJ1-4	TRBV7-9	.
TGTGCCAGTAGTCCCGGCGGGAGGGCTTGGGGCGGGGAGCTGTTTTTT	CASSPGGRAWGGELFF	.	TRBJ2-2	TRBV19	TRBD2
TGTGCCAGCACCTTAGGTAGCGGAGGCAGCCAAGATACGCAGTATTTT	CASTLGSGGSQDTQYF	.	TRBJ2-3	TRBV9	.
TGTGCCATCAGCCGGGACAAGACCTACGAGCAGTACTTC	CAISRDKTYEQYF	few	TRBJ2-7	TRBV10-3	.
TGTGCCAGCAGTGAATGGGGGGGCGCAGTGGCTGAAGCTTTCTTT	CASSEWGGAVAEAFF	.	TRBJ1-1	TRBV25-1	.
TGCGCCAGCAGCAAAGACAGGGTGCAGGCCGGGGAGCTGTTTTTT	CASSKDRVQAGELFF	.	TRBJ2-2	TRBV5-1	TRBD1
TGCGCCAGCAGTCAACCGGGGGACTGGGGCGAGCAGTACTTC	CASSQPGDWGEQYF	.	TRBJ2-7	TRBV23-1	.
TGTGCCAGCAGCACCGGGACTTCCTCCTACAATGAGCAGTTCTTC	CASSTGTSSYNEQFF	.	TRBJ2-1	TRBV11-3	.
TGTGCCAGAAGCTTGAGGGGGTATAGCAATCAGCCCCAGCATTTT	CARSLRGYSNQPQHF	.	TRBJ1-5	TRBV5-3	.
TGCGCCAGCAGCGGGGGCATGGACTCTGGGGCCAACGTCCTGACTTTC	CASSGGMDSGANVLTF	.	TRBJ2-6	TRBV5-1	.
TGCGCCAGCAGCCAAGAAGGTATAGAGACAGGGGCAGCCAAAAACATTCAGTACTTC	CASSQEGIETGAAKNIQYF	.	TRBJ2-4	TRBV4-1	TRBD1
TGTGCCAGCAGTGATGGACACCGGACAGATACGCAGTATTTT	CASSDGHRTDTQYF	.	TRBJ2-3	TRBV6-4	.
TGCGCCAGCAGCCCACATACGCTAGTAAACACTGAAGCTTTCTTT	CASSPHTLVNTEAFF	.	TRBJ1-1	TRBV5-1	.
TGTGCCAGCAGCGAGGGGGGGGGTGCAACTAATGAAAAACTGTTTTTT	CASSEGGGATNEKLFF	.	TRBJ1-4	TRBV9	.
TGTGCCAGCACGACAGGCCTTGAAGCTTTCTTT	CASTTGLEAFF	.	TRBJ1-1	TRBV2	.
TGTGCCAGCAGCTTAACGGGCCTAGCGGGAGTGGGCACCTACGAGCAGTACTTC	CASSLTGLAGVGTYEQYF	.	TRBJ2-7	TRBV7-9	TRBD2
TGTGCCACCTCTAGCGGGAGCTATACTGAGCAGTACTTC	CATSSGSYTEQYF	.	TRBJ2-7	TRBV19	TRBD2
TGTGCCAGCAGCTCGGCTCGGGGACTACCTCGAGACATTCAGTACTTC	CASSSARGLPRDIQYF	.	TRBJ2-4	TRBV7-9	TRBD2
TGTGCCGTACTAAGGACAGTTGAGAGGGAGACCCAGTACTTC	CAVLRTVERETQYF	.	TRBJ2-5	TRBV2	.
TGTGCCAGCTCACCAGGGAGACCCGTTAGCGAAAAACTGTTTTTT	CASSPGRPVSEKLFF	.	TRBJ1-4	TRBV18	.
TGTGCCAGCAGTGATTCAGGGAAGGAGACCCAGTACTTC	CASSDSGKETQYF	.	TRBJ2-5	TRBV2	.
TGCACCAGCAGCCAAGGGGACAGGGCCTACGAGCAGTACTTC	CTSSQGDRAYEQYF	few	TRBJ2-7	TRBV1	.
TGTGCCAGTTCGCAGGGTTGGGGCAATCAGCCCCAGCATTTT	CASSQGWGNQPQHF	.	TRBJ1-5	TRBV19	.
TGCGCCAGCAGCCGGGGAGGGGCAGCTAATAACTATGGCTACACCTTC	CASSRGGAANNYGYTF	.	TRBJ1-2	TRBV4-3	.
TGTGCCAGCAGTTACCAGGCAACCTACGAGCAGTACTTC	CASSYQATYEQYF	.	TRBJ2-7	TRBV6-6	.
TGTGCCTGGAGTGTTTCCTGGGCGGGTAACACTGAAGCTTTCTTT	CAWSVSWAGNTEAFF	.	TRBJ1-1	TRBV30	.
TGTGCCAGCGGCTCCTCGAGCCGTTCTACGCAGTATTTT	CASGSSSRSTQYF	.	TRBJ2-3	TRBV5-4	.
TGTGCCAGCAGTGAAGTTCAGGGAGGTGGCGAGCAGTACTTC	CASSEVQGGGEQYF	.	TRBJ2-7	TRBV6-1	.